A selection of T cell receptor beta chains follows, all from one sample in a study of regulatory T cells in long-lasting Graves disease. TCRdb itself ran the multiplex PCR reads through MiXCR, one entry per CDR3 protein. Here the sample spans about 470,000 distinct CDR3 sequences, 20% to 25% being singletons. The sequencing used peripheral blood mononuclear cells (PBMCs), collected when the disease was refractory, from a patient treated with antithyroid drugs. The origin of the receptors is a female donor with Graves disease. Both conserved end residues are part of each CDR3. D genes are given only for firm matches. Clone size is not always given. Where it is, it says once, few, many or a class for expanded clones.

D gene	clone size	V gene	J gene	CDR3 DNA	CDR3 protein
NA	NA	TRBV5-1	TRBJ1-2	TGCGCCAGCAGCTTGGGACCCCAAGGCAACTATGGCTACACCTTC	CASSLGPQGNYGYTF
TRBD1	many	TRBV29-1	TRBJ2-5	TGCAGCGTTCAGACTAGGACAGGGATGGGAGAGACCCAGTACTTC	CSVQTRTGMGETQYF
NA	many	TRBV12-3/TRBV12-4	TRBJ2-5	TGTGCCAGCAAAGAGTCTAGTGGGGGAGAGACCCAGTACTTC	CASKESSGGETQYF
NA	many	TRBV6-5	TRBJ1-1	TGTGCCAGCAGTTACGCCGGGGCTTGGGGTACTGAAGCTTTCTTT	CASSYAGAWGTEAFF
TRBD1	many	TRBV24-1	TRBJ1-5	TGTGCCACCAGTGATTCAGACAGGGACTGGCCCCAGCATTTT	CATSDSDRDWPQHF
NA	NA	TRBV29-1	TRBJ2-4	TGCAGCGTTGTTTGGGGACCTCGCCTTCTAGCCAAAAACATTCAGTACTTC	CSVVWGPRLLAKNIQYF
NA	NA	TRBV11-2	TRBJ2-2	TGTGCCAGCAGCTTAGTAACTACGAACACCGGGGAGCTGCTTTTT	CASSLVTTNTGELLF
NA	many	TRBV12-3/TRBV12-4	TRBJ1-1	TGTGCCAGCAGTGTTGACAGGCTGAACACTGAAGCTTTCTTT	CASSVDRLNTEAFF
NA	few	TRBV24-1	TRBJ1-1	TGTGCCACCAGTGATTTAGGAAACAAACAGGTCGCTGAAGCTTTCTTT	CATSDLGNKQVAEAFF
TRBD1	many	TRBV24-1	TRBJ2-5	TGTGCCACCAGTGATTTCGGACAGGGGGTAGAGACCCAGTACTTC	CATSDFGQGVETQYF
TRBD1	many	TRBV27	TRBJ2-5	TGTGCCAGCAGTCCAGTCCCGGGACAGGAGGGGTACCAAGAGACCCAGTACTTC	CASSPVPGQEGYQETQYF
NA	NA	TRBV19	TRBJ1-1	TGTGCCAGTAGTATCCCCGGAGAGCGTTGGACACTGCGAGCTTTCTTT	CASSIPGERWTLRAFF
NA	few	TRBV7-6	TRBJ1-2	TGTGCCAGCAGCTTAGGGCAGCTAGCTAACTATGGCTACACCTTC	CASSLGQLANYGYTF
NA	NA	TRBV7-3	TRBJ2-7	TGTGCCAGCAGCTTAACGGACTGGGGTGTGCAGTACTTC	CASSLTDWGVQYF
NA	few	TRBV12-3/TRBV12-4	TRBJ2-6	TGTGCCAAGGGAACAGGCCAGAGCTCTGGGGCCAACGTCCTGACTTTC	CAKGTGQSSGANVLTF
NA	NA	TRBV28	TRBJ2-2	TGTGCCAGCGAGTATAGTGAAACCGGGGAGCTGTTTTTT	CASEYSETGELFF
NA	few	TRBV4-1	TRBJ1-2	TGCGCCAGCAGCCAAGGCGGACAGATCTATGGCTACACCTTC	CASSQGGQIYGYTF
NA	once	TRBV20-1	TRBJ2-1	TGCAGTGCTAGGGGGCTGGGGGGAATTCCCAATGAGCAGTTCTTC	CSARGLGGIPNEQFF
NA	many	TRBV28	TRBJ2-5	TGTGCCAGCAGTTTATCCCGTGTGGAGTACCAAGAGACCCAGTACTTC	CASSLSRVEYQETQYF
NA	NA	TRBV19	TRBJ1-1	TGTGCCAGTAGTATAGAAGTGACAGTGAACACTGAAGCTTTCTTT	CASSIEVTVNTEAFF
NA	many	TRBV6-1	TRBJ1-1	TGTGCCAGCAGTATCCCCTTTGTAGGGAGGAACACTGAAGCTTTCTTT	CASSIPFVGRNTEAFF
NA	many	TRBV24-1	TRBJ2-5	TGTGCCACCAGTGATGGTTTGCGGCAGGGGTTGGTCGAAGAGACCCAGTACTTC	CATSDGLRQGLVEETQYF
NA	few	TRBV27	TRBJ1-5	TGTGCCAGCAGTTTGACGGCAGAAAGAAATCAGCCCCAGCATTTT	CASSLTAERNQPQHF
NA	few	TRBV27	TRBJ2-7	TGTGCCAGCAGTCCCTCTTGGAGACTGAGGGGGATCTACGAGCAGTACTTC	CASSPSWRLRGIYEQYF
TRBD2	many	TRBV7-8	TRBJ2-5	TGTGCCAGCAGCTTATTCCCCCGCGGGAGGGAAGAGACCCAGTACTTC	CASSLFPRGREETQYF
TRBD2	NA	TRBV4-3	TRBJ2-7	TGCGCCAGCAGCCCCTCTAGCGGGAGGGAATACGAGCAGTACTTC	CASSPSSGREYEQYF
TRBD1	many	TRBV7-8	TRBJ1-1	TGTGCCAGCTACAGAGGACAGGAGAACACTGAAGCTTTCTTT	CASYRGQENTEAFF
TRBD2	many	TRBV28	TRBJ2-2	TGTGCCAGCAGCCGGACCGGGACTAGCGGGAGCTCCCAAAAGAACACCGGGGAGCTGTTTTTT	CASSRTGTSGSSQKNTGELFF
NA	few	TRBV11-2	TRBJ1-3	TGTGCCAGCAGCCCGGACGTTCTACCTGGAAACACCATATATTTT	CASSPDVLPGNTIYF
NA	few	TRBV7-9	TRBJ1-5	TGTGCCAGCAGCGACTTCCGGGAGTCCAATCAGCCCCAGCATTTT	CASSDFRESNQPQHF
NA	many	TRBV6-5	TRBJ2-7	TGTGCCAGCAGTTACTCGGCCAGCGGAGGGTACGAGCAGTACTTC	CASSYSASGGYEQYF
TRBD2	NA	TRBV7-6	TRBJ2-5	TGTGCCAGCAGCCTGCGTAGAGGACTAGCGGGAGAAGAGACCCAGTACTTC	CASSLRRGLAGEETQYF
NA	many	TRBV7-2	TRBJ2-7	TGTGCCAGCAGCTCCCGGACTAAAACCCCCTACGAGCAGTACTTC	CASSSRTKTPYEQYF
TRBD1	many	TRBV28	TRBJ2-5	TGTGCCAGCAGCAAAGGGGTCGGGACAGGGTGGGAGACCCAGTACTTC	CASSKGVGTGWETQYF
NA	NA	TRBV20-1	TRBJ2-5	TGCAGTGCTAAGGGACTCGAAGAGACCCAGTACTTC	CSAKGLEETQYF
NA	NA	TRBV30	TRBJ1-1	TGTGCCTGGAGGACCGGGACGGTGAACACTGAAGCTTTCTTT	CAWRTGTVNTEAFF
NA	many	TRBV28	TRBJ1-2	TGTGCCAGCAGCATGGCCACCACGGGCTATGGCTACACCTTC	CASSMATTGYGYTF
NA	NA	TRBV5-1	TRBJ2-1	TGCGCCAGCACCGATCAATCTGAGCAGTTCTTC	CASTDQSEQFF
NA	NA	TRBV7-9	TRBJ1-6	TGTGCCAGCAGCTTAGCGGGCAGGTTGAGTGGTTCACCCCTCCACTTT	CASSLAGRLSGSPLHF
NA	NA	TRBV13	TRBJ2-2	TGTGCCAGCAGCTTTTATTCGGGAGGGGAGCTGTTTTTT	CASSFYSGGELFF
NA	many	TRBV7-2	TRBJ1-2	TGTGCCAGCAGCCTCTTTCCGGGGGCACCAAACTATGGCTACACCTTC	CASSLFPGAPNYGYTF
NA	many	TRBV20-1	TRBJ2-7	TGCAGTGCTAGAAGGAAGGACAGCGCGGACGAGCAGTACTTC	CSARRKDSADEQYF
NA	few	TRBV25-1	TRBJ1-1	TGTGCCAGCAGTGAATATCGGGCCGACGGAGCTTTCTTT	CASSEYRADGAFF
TRBD1	many	TRBV24-1	TRBJ1-1	TGTGCCACCAGTGAAGCGACAGGGCCAAACACTGAAGCTTTCTTT	CATSEATGPNTEAFF
NA	NA	TRBV27	TRBJ2-7	TGTGCCAGCAGACATACGACAGCCTCCTACGAGCGGTACTTC	CASRHTTASYERYF
NA	few	TRBV9	TRBJ1-4	TGTGCCAGCAGTGATTCGGCCCTTAATGAAAAACTGTTTTTT	CASSDSALNEKLFF
TRBD1	many	TRBV28	TRBJ2-4	TGTGCCAGCAGTTTAAAGGGCGGGACAGGGAAAAACATTCAGTACTTC	CASSLKGGTGKNIQYF
NA	NA	TRBV19	TRBJ1-2	TGTGCCATTCGCGATACGGGAGGGGATATTGGCTACACCTTC	CAIRDTGGDIGYTF
NA	many	TRBV4-1	TRBJ2-5	TGCGCCAGCAGCCATCCCCGGGACACACAAGAGACCCAGTACTTC	CASSHPRDTQETQYF
NA	NA	TRBV6-9	TRBJ2-2	TGTGCCAGCAGTTACTTAGGGACTGCGAACACCGGGGAGCTGTTTTTT	CASSYLGTANTGELFF
NA	many	TRBV28	TRBJ2-7	TGTGCCAGCATATCGGACGGACGAAAGCCCTACGAGCAGTACTTC	CASISDGRKPYEQYF
TRBD1	many	TRBV12-3/TRBV12-4	TRBJ2-7	TGTGCCAGCAGTCCAGGACAGGTTCCCGAGCAGTACTTC	CASSPGQVPEQYF
NA	NA	TRBV5-5	TRBJ2-7	TGTGCCAGCAGCTTGGGAGTGGATACCTACGAGCAGTACTTC	CASSLGVDTYEQYF